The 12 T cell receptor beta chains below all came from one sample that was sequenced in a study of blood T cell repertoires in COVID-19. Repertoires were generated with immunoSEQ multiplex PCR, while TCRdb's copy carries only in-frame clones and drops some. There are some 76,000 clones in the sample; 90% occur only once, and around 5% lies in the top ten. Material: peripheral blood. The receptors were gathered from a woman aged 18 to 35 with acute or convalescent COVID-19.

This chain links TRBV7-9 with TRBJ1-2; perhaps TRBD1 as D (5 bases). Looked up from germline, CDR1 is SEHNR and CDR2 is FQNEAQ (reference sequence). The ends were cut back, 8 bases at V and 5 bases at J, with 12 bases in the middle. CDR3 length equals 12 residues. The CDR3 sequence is CASVAGEYGYTF. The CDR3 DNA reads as TGTGCCAGCGTGGCGGGGGAGTATGGCTACACCTTC.

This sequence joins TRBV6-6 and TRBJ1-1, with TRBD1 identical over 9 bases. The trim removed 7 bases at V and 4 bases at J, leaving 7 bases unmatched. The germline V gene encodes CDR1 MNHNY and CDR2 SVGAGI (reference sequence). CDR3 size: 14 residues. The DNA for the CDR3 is TGTGCCAGCACCTTCGACAGGGGGACCACTGAAGCTTTCTTT. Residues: CASTFDRGTTEAFF.

The CDR3 bases are TGTGCCTGGAGTAATCTCCTGAACACTGAAGCTTTCTTT. This translates into CAWSNLLNTEAFF. The chain recombines TRBV30 with TRBJ1-1; D not resolved. This CDR3 region has 13 residues. Trimming removed 2 bases from V and 0 bases from J, with 7 bases in between. Germline-derived CDR1 and CDR2 are GTSNPN and SVGIG (reference sequence).

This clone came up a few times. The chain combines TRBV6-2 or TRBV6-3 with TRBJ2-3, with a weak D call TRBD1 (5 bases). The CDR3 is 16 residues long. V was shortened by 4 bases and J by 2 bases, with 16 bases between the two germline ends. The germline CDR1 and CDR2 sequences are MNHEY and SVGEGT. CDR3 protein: CASSWTKIYNTDTQYF. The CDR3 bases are TGTGCCAGCAGTTGGACAAAGATCTACAACACAGATACGCAGTATTTT.

CDR3: CASSRQGAEGRTIYF. The CDR3 nucleotides are TGTGCCAGCAGTAGACAGGGGGCTGAGGGTCGCACCATATATTTT. The rearrangement uses TRBV6-5 and TRBJ1-3, with 10 bases that match TRBD1. CDR3 length: 15 amino acids. The germline V gene encodes CDR1 MNHEY and CDR2 SVGAGI. The ends lost 5 bases at V and 9 bases at J; junction bases unmatched: 10.

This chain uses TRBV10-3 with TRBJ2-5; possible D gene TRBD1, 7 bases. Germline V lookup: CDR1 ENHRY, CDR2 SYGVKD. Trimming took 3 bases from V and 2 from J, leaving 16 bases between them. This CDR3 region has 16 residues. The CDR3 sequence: CAISDQGGRGQETQYF. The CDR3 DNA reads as TGTGCCATCAGTGACCAGGGGGGCAGAGGGCAAGAGACCCAGTACTTC.

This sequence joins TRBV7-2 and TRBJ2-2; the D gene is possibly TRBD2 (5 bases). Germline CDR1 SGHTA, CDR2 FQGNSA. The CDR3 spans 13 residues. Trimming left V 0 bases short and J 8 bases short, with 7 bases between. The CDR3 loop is CASSLAREGELFF. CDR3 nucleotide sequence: TGTGCCAGCAGCTTAGCGAGGGAGGGGGAGCTGTTTTTT.

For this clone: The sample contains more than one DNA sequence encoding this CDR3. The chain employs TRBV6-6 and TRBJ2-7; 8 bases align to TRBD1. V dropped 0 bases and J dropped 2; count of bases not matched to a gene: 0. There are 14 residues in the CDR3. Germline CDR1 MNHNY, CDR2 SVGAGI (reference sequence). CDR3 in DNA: TGTGCCAGCAGTTACTCGGACAGGGCCTACGAGCAGTACTTC. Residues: CASSYSDRAYEQYF.

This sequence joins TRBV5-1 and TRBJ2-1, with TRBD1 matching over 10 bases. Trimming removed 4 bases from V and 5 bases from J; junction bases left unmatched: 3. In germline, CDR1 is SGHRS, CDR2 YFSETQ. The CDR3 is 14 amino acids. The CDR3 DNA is TGCGCCAGCAGCCCGACAGGGGGCCACAATGAGCAGTTCTTC. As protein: CASSPTGGHNEQFF.

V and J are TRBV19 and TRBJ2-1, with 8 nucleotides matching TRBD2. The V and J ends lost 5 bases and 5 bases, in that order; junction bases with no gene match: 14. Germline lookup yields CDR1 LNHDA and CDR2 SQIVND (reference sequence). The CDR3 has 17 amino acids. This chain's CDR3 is CASSSPGGGLRNNEQFF. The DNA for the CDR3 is TGTGCCAGTAGTTCCCCCGGGGGGGGCCTAAGGAACAATGAGCAGTTCTTC.

This CDR3 reads CASSQVGGNYGYTF. The CDR3 DNA reads TGTGCCAGCAGCCAAGTAGGAGGAAACTATGGCTACACCTTC. The rearrangement joins TRBV3-1 (or the pseudogene TRBV3-2) to TRBJ1-2; the D is unclear. The germline CDR1 and CDR2 sequences are LGHDT and YNNKEL (reference sequence). V lost 1 base and J 2 bases, leaving 8 bases between the germline ends. The CDR3 is 14 amino acids.

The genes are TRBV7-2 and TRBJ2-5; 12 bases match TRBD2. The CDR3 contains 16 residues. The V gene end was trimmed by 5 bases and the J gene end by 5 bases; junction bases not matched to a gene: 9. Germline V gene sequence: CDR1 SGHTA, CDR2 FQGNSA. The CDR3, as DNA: TGTGCCAGCAGCCGCCGACTAGCGGGAGTCACGGAGACCCAGTACTTC. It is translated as CASSRRLAGVTETQYF.